The clone carrying this T cell receptor beta chain was recorded a few times. This sample was taken from a study of human T cells and chemical hapten exposure. For the study at large: Reading of the patch tests, which applied 0.01% DPC to the upper back, occurred at 6 days.

This CDR3 has 16 residues. V lost 5 bases, J lost 4 bases, and 11 bases stayed unmatched. Germline CDR1 reads SGHVS; CDR2 reads FNYEAQ. Each CDR3 protein gets one entry after TCRdb re-called the RACE reads with MiXCR. The sample holds 70,000 or so distinct CDR3 sequences; 11% are singletons and the top ten take roughly 1.5%. The sample's time point: patch test 3, about 24 weeks after DPC sensitization. Treatment indicated: therapeutic diphenylcyclopropenone sensitization with weekly scalp DPC. The sequence was collected from a woman aged 45 to 65 with alopecia areata. Some clones in this sample may be carry-over from other donors' samples. The chain recombines TRBV7-6 with TRBJ2-3; 8 bases map to TRBD1. The sample consisted of whole blood, taken in connection with sensitization to the hapten diphenylcyclopropenone (DPC). In DNA, the CDR3 is TGTGCCAGCAGCCAAGTGACAGGGGCTTCTTCAGATACGCAGTATTTT. It encodes CASSQVTGASSDTQYF.